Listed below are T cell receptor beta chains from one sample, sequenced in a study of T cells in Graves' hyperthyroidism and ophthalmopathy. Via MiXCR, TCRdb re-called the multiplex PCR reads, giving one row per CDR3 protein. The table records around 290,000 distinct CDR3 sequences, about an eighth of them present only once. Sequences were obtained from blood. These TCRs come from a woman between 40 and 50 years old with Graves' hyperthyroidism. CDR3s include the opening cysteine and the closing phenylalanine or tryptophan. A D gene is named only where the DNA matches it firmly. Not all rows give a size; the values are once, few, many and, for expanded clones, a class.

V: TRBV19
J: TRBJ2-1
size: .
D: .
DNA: TGTGCCAGTAGACTACTAGCCTACTCCTACAATGAGCAGTTCTTC
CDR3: CASRLLAYSYNEQFF

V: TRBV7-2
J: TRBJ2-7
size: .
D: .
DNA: TGTGCCAGCAGCTTAGGCTTGGCGGTCTACGAGCAGTACTTC
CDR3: CASSLGLAVYEQYF

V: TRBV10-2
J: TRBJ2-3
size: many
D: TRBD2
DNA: TGCGCCAGCAAATTGACTAGCAGCACAGATACGCAGTATTTT
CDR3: CASKLTSSTDTQYF

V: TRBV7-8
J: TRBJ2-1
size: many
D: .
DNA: TGTGCCAGCAGCTTATCCAGTGAGCAGTTCTTC
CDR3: CASSLSSEQFF

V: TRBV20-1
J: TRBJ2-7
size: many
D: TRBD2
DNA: TGCAGTGCTACTAGCGGAACCTCCTACGAGCAGTACTTC
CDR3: CSATSGTSYEQYF

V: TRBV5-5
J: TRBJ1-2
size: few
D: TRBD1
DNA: TGTGCCAGCAGCTTACCGACAGGGATCTATGGCTACACCTTC
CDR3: CASSLPTGIYGYTF

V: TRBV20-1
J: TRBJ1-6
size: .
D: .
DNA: TGCAGTGCTAGAGCAACAGGGAATTCACCCCTCCACTTT
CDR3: CSARATGNSPLHF

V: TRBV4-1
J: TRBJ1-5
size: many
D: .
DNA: TGCGCCAGCAGCCGAAACAGGGCGGGGAATCAGCCCCAGCATTTT
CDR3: CASSRNRAGNQPQHF

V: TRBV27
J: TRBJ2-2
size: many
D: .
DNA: TGTGCCAGCAGTTTATATACGGAGACGAACACCGGGGAGCTGTTTTTT
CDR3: CASSLYTETNTGELFF

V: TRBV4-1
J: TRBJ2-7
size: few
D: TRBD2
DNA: TGCGCCAGCAGCCAAAGATGGGGGGCTTATAGCGGGAGGGCCTCGGACGAGCAGTACTTC
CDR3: CASSQRWGAYSGRASDEQYF

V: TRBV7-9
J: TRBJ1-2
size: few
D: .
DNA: TGTGCCAGCAGCCCCCGGGACATCTATGGCTACACCTTC
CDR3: CASSPRDIYGYTF

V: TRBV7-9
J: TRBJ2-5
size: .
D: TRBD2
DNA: TGTGCCAGCAGCCACCGGACTAGCGGGGGAGGGGAGACCCAGTACTTC
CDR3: CASSHRTSGGGETQYF

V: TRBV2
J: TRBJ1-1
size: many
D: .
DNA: TGTGCCAGCAAGCCAGCCTACACTGAAGCTTTCTTT
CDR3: CASKPAYTEAFF

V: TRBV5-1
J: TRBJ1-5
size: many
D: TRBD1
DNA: TGCGCCAGCAGCCGCGGGACAGGGGAAAAGCAGCCCCAGCATTTT
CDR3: CASSRGTGEKQPQHF

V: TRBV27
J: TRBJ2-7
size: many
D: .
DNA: TGTGCCAGCAGTCCGCGGACCGCGGTGAGGTTCGAGCAGTACTTC
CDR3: CASSPRTAVRFEQYF

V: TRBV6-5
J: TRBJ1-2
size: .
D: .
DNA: TGTGCCAGCAGTTACTCGAGCAGGCTAGCTAACTATGGCTACACCTTC
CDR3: CASSYSSRLANYGYTF

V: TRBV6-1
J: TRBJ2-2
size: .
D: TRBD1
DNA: TGTGCCAGCAGCGGGACAGGGGGCTACACCGGGGAGCTGCTTTTT
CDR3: CASSGTGGYTGELLF

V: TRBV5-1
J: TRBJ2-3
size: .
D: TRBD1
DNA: TGCGCCAGCAGCGATACAGGGGGCGGAACAGATACGCAGTATTTT
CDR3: CASSDTGGGTDTQYF

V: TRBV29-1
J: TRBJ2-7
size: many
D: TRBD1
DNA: TGCAGCGTGGGGTCCGGGACAGGATTTTACGAGCAGTACTTC
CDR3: CSVGSGTGFYEQYF

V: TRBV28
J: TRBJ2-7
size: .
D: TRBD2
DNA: TGTGCCAGCAGTTTAAGGACTAGCGGCGTTGGCGAGCAGTACTTC
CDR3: CASSLRTSGVGEQYF

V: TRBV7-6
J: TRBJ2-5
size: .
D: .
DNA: TGTGCCAGCAGCCACCGGGACAACTCTTGGGAGACCCAGTACTTC
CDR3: CASSHRDNSWETQYF

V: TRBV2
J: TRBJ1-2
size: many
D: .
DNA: TGTGCCAGCAGTAGGACGGTCCCTGTCTATGGCTACACCTTC
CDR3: CASSRTVPVYGYTF

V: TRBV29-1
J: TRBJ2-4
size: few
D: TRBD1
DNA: TGCAGCGTTGAAGATGGGACAGGTCGTAACATTCAGTACTTC
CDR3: CSVEDGTGRNIQYF

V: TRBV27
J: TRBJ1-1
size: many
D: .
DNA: TGTGCCAGCAGTTTAACCAGGGCCTCCCTCAAAACTGAAGCTTTCTTT
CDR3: CASSLTRASLKTEAFF

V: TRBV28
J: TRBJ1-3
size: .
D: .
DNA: TGTGCCAGCAGGGGCCCGAAGTCTGGAAACACCATATATTTT
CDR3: CASRGPKSGNTIYF

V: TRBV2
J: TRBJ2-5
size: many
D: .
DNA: TGTGCCAGCGGCCAAGAGACCCAGTACTTC
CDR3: CASGQETQYF

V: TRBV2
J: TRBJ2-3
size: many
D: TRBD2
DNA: TGTGCCAGCAGTGACCAGACTAGCGGGGAGGACACAGATACGCAGTATTTT
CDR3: CASSDQTSGEDTDTQYF